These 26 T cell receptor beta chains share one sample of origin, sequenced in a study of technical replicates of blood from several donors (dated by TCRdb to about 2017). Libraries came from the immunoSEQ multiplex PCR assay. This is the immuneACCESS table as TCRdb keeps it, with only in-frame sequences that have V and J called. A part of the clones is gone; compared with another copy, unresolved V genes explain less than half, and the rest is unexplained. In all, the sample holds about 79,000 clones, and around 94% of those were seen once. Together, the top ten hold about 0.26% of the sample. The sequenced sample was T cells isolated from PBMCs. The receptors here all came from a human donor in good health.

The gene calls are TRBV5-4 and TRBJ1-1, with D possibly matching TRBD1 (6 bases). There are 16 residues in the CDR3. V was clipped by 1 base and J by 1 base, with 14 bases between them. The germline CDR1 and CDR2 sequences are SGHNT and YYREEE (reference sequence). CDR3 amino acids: CASSLFRGISNTEAFF. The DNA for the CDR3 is TGTGCCAGCAGCTTGTTCAGGGGTATATCGAACACTGAAGCTTTCTTT. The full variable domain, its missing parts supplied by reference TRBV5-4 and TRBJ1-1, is ETGVTQSPTHLIKTRGQQVTLRCSSQSGHNTVSWYQQALGQGPQFIFQYYREEENGRGNFPPRFSGLQFPNYSSELNVNALELDDSALYLCASSLFRGISNTEAFFGQGTRLTVV.

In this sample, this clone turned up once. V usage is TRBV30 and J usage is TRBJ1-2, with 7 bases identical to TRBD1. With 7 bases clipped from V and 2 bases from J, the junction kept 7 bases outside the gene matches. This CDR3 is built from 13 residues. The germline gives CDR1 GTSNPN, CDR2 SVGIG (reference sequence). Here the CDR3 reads CAFLDRWNYGYTF. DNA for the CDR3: TGTGCCTTTCTGGACAGGTGGAACTATGGCTACACCTTC. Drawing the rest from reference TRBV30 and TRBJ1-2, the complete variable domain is SQTIHQWPATLVQPVGSPLSLECTVEGTSNPNLYWYRQAAGRGLQLLFYSVGIGQISSEVPQNLSASRPQDRQFILSSKKLLLSDSGFYLCAFLDRWNYGYTFGSGTRLTVV.

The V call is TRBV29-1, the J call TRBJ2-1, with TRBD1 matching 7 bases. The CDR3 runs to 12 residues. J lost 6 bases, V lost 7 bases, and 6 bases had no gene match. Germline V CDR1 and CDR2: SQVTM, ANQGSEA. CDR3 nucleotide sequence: TGCAGCGCCCGAACAGGGGCCAATGAGCAGTTCTTC. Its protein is CSARTGANEQFF.

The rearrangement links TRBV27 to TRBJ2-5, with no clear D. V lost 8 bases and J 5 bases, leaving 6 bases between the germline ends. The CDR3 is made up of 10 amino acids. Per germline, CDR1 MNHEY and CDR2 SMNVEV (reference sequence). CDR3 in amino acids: CASARETQYF. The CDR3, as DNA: TGTGCCAGCGCTAGGGAGACCCAGTACTTC.

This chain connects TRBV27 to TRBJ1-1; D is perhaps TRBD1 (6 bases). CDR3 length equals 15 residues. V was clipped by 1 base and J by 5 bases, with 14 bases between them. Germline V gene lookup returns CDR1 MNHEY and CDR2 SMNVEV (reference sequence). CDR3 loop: CASSLYSPGVTEAFF. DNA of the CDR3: TGTGCCAGCAGTTTATACTCCCCAGGGGTTACTGAAGCTTTCTTT.

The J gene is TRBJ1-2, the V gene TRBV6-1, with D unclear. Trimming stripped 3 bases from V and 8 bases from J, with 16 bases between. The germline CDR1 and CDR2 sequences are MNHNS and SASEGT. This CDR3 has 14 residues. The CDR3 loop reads CASSESEEGHGYTF. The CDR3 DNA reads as TGTGCCAGCAGTGAGAGCGAGGAGGGCCACGGCTACACCTTC.

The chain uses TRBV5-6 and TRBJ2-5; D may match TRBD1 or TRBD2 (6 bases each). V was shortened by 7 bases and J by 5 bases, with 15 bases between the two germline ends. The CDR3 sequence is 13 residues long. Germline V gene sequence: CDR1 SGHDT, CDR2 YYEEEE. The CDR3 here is CASSLGGPETQYF. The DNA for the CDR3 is TGTGCCAGCTCCTTGGGGGGCCCCGAGACCCAGTACTTC.

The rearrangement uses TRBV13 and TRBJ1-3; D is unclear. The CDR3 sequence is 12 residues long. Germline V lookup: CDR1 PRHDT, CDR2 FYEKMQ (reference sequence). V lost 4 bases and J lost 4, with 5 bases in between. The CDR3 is CASSSEGNTIYF. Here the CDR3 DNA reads TGTGCCAGCAGCTCCGAGGGAAACACCATATATTTT.

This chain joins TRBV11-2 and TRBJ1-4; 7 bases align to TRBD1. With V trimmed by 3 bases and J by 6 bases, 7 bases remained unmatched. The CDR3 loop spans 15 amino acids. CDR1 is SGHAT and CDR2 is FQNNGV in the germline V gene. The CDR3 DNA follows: TGTGCCAGCAGCTTTCCGCAGGGGGTGTATGAAAAACTGTTTTTT. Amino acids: CASSFPQGVYEKLFF.

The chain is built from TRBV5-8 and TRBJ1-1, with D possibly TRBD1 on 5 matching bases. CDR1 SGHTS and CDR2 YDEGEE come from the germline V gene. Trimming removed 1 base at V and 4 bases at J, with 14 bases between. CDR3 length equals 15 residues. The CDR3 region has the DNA TGTGCCAGCAGCTTGTCCCGGGGGGACCGCACTGAAGCTTTCTTT. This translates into CASSLSRGDRTEAFF.

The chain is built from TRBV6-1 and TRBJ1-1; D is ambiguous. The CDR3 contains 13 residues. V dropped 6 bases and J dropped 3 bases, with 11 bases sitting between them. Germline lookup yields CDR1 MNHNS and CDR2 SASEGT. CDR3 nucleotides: TGTGCCAGCAGAACCACAGTCTACACTGAAGCTTTCTTT. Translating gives CASRTTVYTEAFF.

CDR3 in amino acids: CASSTQGTGNQPQHF. The DNA for the CDR3 is TGTGCCAGTAGTACCCAGGGTACTGGCAATCAGCCCCAGCATTTT. The V and J genes are TRBV19 and TRBJ1-5, with D possibly matching TRBD1 (5 bases). The V end was cut by 4 bases, the J end by 2 bases, with 12 bases between. The CDR3 consists of 15 residues. Germline V lookup: CDR1 LNHDA, CDR2 SQIVND (reference sequence).

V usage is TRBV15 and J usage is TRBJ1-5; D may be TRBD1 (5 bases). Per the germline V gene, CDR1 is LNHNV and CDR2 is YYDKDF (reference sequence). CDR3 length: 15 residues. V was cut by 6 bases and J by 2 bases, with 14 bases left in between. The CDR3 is CATSAGYEGNQPQHF. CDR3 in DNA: TGTGCCACCAGTGCAGGGTACGAGGGCAATCAGCCCCAGCATTTT.

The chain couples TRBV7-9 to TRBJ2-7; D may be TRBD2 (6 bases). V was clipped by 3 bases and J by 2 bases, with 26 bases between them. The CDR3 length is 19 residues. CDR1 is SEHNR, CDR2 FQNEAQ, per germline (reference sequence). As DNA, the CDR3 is TGTGCCAGCAGCTTGGCCCGAGGGCGGGGTCTTAACCTTCCCTACGAGCAGTACTTC. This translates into CASSLARGRGLNLPYEQYF.

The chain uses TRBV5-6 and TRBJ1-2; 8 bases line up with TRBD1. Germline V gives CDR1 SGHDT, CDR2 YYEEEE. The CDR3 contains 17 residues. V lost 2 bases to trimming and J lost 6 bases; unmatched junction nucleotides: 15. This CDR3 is CASSFSPGGGVLDGYTF. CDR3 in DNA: TGTGCCAGCAGCTTCTCACCAGGGGGCGGGGTACTGGATGGCTACACCTTC.

The DNA of the CDR3 is TGCGCCAGCAGCTACGTTGGGGACAGGGCTAATGAAAAACTGTTTTTT. Amino acids: CASSYVGDRANEKLFF. This rearrangement joins TRBV5-1 to TRBJ1-4; 9 nucleotides align to TRBD1. Per the germline V gene, CDR1 is SGHRS and CDR2 is YFSETQ. The CDR3 spans 16 residues. V dropped 3 bases and J dropped 3; count of bases not matched to a gene: 6.

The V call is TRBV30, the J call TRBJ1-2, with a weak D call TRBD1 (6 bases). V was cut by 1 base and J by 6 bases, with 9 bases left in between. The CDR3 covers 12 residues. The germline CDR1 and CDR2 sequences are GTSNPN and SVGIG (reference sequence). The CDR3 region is CAWSAGVHGYTF. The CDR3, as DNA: TGTGCCTGGAGTGCAGGGGTCCATGGCTACACCTTC.

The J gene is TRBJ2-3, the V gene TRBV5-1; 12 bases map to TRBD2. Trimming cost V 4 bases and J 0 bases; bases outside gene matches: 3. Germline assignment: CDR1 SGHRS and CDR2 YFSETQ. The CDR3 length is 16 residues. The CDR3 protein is CASSTLAGGSTDTQYF. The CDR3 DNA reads TGCGCCAGCAGCACCCTAGCGGGGGGGAGCACAGATACGCAGTATTTT.

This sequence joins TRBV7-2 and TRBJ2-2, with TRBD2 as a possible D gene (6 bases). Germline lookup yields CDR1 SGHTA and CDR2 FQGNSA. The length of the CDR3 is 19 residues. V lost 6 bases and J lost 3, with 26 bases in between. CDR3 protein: CASSNSRLLAIGYTGELFF. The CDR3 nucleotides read TGTGCCAGCAGTAACTCCCGCCTACTAGCCATCGGTTACACCGGGGAGCTGTTTTTT.

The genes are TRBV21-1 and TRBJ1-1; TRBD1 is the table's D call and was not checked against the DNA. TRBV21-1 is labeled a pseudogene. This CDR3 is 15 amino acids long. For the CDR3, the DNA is TGTGCCAGCAGCAAACGGTCAGGGGGCGTCACTGAAGCTTTCTTT. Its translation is CASSKRSGGVTEAFF.

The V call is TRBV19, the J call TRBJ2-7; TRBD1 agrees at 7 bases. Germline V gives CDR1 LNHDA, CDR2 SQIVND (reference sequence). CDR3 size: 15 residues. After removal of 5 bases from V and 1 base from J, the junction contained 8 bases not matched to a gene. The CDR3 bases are TGTGCCAGTAGTCGAGAGAGGGGGCGATCCTACGAGCAGTACTTC. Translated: CASSRERGRSYEQYF.

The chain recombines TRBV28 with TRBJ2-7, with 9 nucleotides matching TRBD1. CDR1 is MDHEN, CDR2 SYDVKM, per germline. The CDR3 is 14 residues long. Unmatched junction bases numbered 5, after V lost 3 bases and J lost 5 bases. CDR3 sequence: CASSLTWTGDEQYF. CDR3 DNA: TGTGCCAGCAGTTTGACCTGGACAGGGGACGAGCAGTACTTC.

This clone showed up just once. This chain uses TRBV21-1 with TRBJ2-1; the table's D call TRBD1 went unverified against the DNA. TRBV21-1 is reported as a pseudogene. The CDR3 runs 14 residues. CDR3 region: CASSRGTGYNEQFF. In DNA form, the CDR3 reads TGTGCCAGCAGCAGGGGGACAGGGTACAATGAGCAGTTCTTC.

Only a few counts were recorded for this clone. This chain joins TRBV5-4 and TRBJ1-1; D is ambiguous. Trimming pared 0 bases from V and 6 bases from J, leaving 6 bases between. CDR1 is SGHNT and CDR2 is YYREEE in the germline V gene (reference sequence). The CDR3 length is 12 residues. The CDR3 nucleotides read TGTGCCAGCAGCTTGGACAGTTCTGAAGCTTTCTTT. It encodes CASSLDSSEAFF.

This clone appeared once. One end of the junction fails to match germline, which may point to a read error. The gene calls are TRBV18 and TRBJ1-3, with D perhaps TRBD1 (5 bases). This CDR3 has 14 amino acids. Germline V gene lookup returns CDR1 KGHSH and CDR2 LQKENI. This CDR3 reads CASSLTGARKTIYF. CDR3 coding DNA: TGTGCCAGCTCACTAACAGGAGCCCGAAAGACCATATATTTT. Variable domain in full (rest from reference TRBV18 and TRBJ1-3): NAGVMQNPRHLVRRRGQEARLRCSPMKGHSHVYWYRQLPEEGLKFMVYLQKENIIDESGMPKERFSAEFPKEGPSILRIQQVVRGDSAAYFCASSLTGARKTIYFGEGSWLTVV.

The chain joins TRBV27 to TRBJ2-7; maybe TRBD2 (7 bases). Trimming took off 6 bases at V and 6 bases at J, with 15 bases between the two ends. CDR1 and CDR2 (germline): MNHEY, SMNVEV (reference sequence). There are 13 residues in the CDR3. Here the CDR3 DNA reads TGTGCCAGCAGCCTACTAGGGGGGGGCGAGCAGTACTTC. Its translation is CASSLLGGGEQYF.